This T cell receptor (beta chain) came from a study of blood T cell repertoires in COVID-19. For the study at large: COVID-19 samples, acute and convalescent, were from the United States, Italy and Spain. In each case, the material was cDNA or gDNA derived from T cells, B-cell-depleted T cells, or PBMCs.

Germline V gene lookup returns CDR1 GTSNPN and CDR2 SVGIG (reference sequence). V was pared by 4 bases and J by 2 bases, with 3 bases of the junction left unmatched. This CDR3 region has 14 residues. Authors' analysis steps: Amplification of reference gene primers was used by the study to estimate nucleated cell counts. The table came from immunoSEQ multiplex PCR; TCRdb's copy has only in-frame clones and leaves some out. Clone size and V and J calls were adopted from that table, with D and trimming inferred from the DNA. The sample includes 120,000 or so clones, about nine tenths of them seen just once.

The TCR comes from a woman in her 70s with acute or convalescent COVID-19. The chain carries TRBV30 and TRBJ1-5, with 9 bases that match TRBD1. Sequences were obtained from peripheral blood. CDR3 residues: CAWTRTGGNQPQHF. In nucleotides, the CDR3 is TGTGCCTGGACCCGGACAGGGGGCAATCAGCCCCAGCATTTT.